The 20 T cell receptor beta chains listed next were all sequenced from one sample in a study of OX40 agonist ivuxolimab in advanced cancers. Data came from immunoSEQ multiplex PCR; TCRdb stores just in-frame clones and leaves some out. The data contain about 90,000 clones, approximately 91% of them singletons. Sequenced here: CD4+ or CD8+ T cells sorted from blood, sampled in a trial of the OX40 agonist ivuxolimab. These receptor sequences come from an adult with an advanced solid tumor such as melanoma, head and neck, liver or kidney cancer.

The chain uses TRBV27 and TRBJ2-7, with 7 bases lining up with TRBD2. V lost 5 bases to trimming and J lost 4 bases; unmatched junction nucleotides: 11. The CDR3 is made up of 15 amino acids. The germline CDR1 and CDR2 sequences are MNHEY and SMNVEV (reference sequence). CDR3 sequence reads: CASSLFGLGSYEQYF. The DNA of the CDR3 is TGTGCCAGCAGTCTTTTCGGACTAGGGTCGTACGAGCAGTACTTC.

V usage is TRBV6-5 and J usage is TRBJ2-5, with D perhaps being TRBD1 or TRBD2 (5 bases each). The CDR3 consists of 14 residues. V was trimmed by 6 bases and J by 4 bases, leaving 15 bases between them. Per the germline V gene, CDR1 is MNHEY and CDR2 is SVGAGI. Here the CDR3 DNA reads TGTGCCAGCAGACCGAATCTCGGGACAGAGACCCAGTACTTC. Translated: CASRPNLGTETQYF.

The CDR3 DNA sequence: TGTGCCAGCAGCAAAAGACCCATCATAGCCAAAAACATTCAGTACTTC. This encodes CASSKRPIIAKNIQYF. The rearrangement joins TRBV21-1 to TRBJ2-4. TRBV21-1 is a known pseudogene. The CDR3 runs to 16 residues.

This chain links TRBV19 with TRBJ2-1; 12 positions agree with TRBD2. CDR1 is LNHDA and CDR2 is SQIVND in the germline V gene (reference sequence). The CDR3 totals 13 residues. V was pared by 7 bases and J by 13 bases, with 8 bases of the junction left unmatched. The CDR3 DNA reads TGTGCCAGTAAGCGAACTAGCGGGAGGATTCAGTTCTTC. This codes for CASKRTSGRIQFF. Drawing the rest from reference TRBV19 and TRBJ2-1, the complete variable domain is DGGITQSPKYLFRKEGQNVTLSCEQNLNHDAMYWYRQDPGQGLRLIYYSQIVNDFQKGDIAEGYSVSREKKESFPLTVTSAQKNPTAFYLCASKRTSGRIQFFGPGTRLTVL.

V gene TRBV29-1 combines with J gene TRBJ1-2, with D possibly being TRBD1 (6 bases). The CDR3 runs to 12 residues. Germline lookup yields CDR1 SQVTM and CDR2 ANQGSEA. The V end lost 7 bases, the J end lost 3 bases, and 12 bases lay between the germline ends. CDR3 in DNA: TGCAGCGCCGCTAGGACAGACTATGGCTACACCTTC. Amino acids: CSAARTDYGYTF.

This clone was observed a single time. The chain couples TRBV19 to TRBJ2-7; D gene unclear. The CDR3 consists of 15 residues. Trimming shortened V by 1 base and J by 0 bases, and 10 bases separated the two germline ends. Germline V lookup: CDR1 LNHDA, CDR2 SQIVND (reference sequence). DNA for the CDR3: TGTGCCAGTAGTATAGGCAGGATGGGCTCCTACGAGCAGTACTTC. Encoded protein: CASSIGRMGSYEQYF.

The CDR3 region has the DNA TGTGCCAGCAGCCCCAGGGGGGACGCCTACAATGAGCAGTTCTTC. It codes for CASSPRGDAYNEQFF. The J gene is TRBJ2-1, the V gene TRBV11-3, with a tentative D call TRBD1 (7 bases). Germline CDR1 and CDR2: SGHNT and YENEEA. The CDR3 is 15 amino acids. V was trimmed by 5 bases and J by 2 bases, leaving 13 bases between them.

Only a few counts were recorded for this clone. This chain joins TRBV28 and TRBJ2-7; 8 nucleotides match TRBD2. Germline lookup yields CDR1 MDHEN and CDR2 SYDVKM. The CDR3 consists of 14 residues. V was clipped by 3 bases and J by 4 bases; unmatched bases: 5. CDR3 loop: CASSFAASGYEQYF. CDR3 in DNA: TGTGCCAGCAGTTTTGCGGCTAGCGGGTACGAGCAGTACTTC.

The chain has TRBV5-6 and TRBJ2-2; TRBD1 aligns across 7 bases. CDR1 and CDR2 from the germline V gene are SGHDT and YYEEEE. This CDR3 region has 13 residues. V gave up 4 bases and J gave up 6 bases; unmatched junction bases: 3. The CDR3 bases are TGTGCCAGCAGCAGACAGGGTGCCGGGGAGCTGTTTTTT. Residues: CASSRQGAGELFF.

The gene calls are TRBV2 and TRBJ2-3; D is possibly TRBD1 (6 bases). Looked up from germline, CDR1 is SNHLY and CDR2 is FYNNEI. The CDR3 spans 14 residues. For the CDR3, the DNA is TGTGCTGGAAGTGGGGGCTTAAGCACAGATACGCAGTATTTT. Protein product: CAGSGGLSTDTQYF.

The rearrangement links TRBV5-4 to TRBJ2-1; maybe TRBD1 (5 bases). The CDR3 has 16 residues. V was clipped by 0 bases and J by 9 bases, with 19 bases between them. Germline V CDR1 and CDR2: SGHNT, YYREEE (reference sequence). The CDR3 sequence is CASSLGGGARASEQFF. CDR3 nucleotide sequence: TGTGCCAGCAGCTTGGGGGGCGGCGCCAGGGCCAGTGAGCAGTTCTTC.

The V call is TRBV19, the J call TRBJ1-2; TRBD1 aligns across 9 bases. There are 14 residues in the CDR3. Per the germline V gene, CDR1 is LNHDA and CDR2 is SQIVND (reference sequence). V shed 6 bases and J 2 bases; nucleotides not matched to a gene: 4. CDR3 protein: CASSTQGANYGYTF. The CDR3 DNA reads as TGTGCCAGTAGCACACAGGGGGCGAACTATGGCTACACCTTC.

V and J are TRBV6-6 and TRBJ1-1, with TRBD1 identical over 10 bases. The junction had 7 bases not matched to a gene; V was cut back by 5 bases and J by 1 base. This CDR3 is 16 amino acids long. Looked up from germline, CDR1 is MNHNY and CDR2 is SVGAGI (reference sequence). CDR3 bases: TGTGCCAGCAGTCGACAGGGGGCAGGGGAGAACACTGAAGCTTTCTTT. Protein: CASSRQGAGENTEAFF.

The CDR3 sequence is CARVGTRVHEQYF. DNA for the CDR3: TGTGCTAGGGTGGGAACTAGGGTCCACGAGCAGTACTTC. The V and J genes are TRBV12-5 and TRBJ2-7, with a tentative D call TRBD2 (5 bases). V shed 9 bases and J shed 5 bases, with 17 bases lying between them. The germline V gene encodes CDR1 LGHNT and CDR2 FRNRAP. The CDR3 covers 13 residues.

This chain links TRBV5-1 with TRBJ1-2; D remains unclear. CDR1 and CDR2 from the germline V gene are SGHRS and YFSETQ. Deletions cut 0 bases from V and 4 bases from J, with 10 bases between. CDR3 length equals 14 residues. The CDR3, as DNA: TGCGCCAGCAGCTTGGAGGTCAGCACCTATGGCTACACCTTC. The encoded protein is CASSLEVSTYGYTF.

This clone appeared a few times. The CDR3 loop is CASSLGLTGKKTQYF. CDR3 nucleotide sequence: TGTGCCAGCAGCTTAGGGCTGACAGGGAAAAAGACCCAGTACTTC. The V call is TRBV7-9, the J call TRBJ2-5; 7 nucleotides align to TRBD1. This CDR3 region has 15 residues. Germline V gene sequence: CDR1 SEHNR, CDR2 FQNEAQ (reference sequence). Unmatched junction bases numbered 8, after V lost 1 base and J lost 6 bases.

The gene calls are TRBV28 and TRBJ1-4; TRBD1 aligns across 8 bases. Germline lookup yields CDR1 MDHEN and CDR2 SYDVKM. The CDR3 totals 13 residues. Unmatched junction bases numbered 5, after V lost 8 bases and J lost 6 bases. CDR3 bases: TGTGCCAGCCGGACAGGGACTCATGAAAAACTGTTTTTT. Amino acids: CASRTGTHEKLFF. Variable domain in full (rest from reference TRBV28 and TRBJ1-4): DVKVTQSSRYLVKRTGEKVFLECVQDMDHENMFWYRQDPGLGLRLIYFSYDVKMKEKGDIPEGYSVSREKKERFSLILESASTNQTSMYLCASRTGTHEKLFFGSGTQLSVL.

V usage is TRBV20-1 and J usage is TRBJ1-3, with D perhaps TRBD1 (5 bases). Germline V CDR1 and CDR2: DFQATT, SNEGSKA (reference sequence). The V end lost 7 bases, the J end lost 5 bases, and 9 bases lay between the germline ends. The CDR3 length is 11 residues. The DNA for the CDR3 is TGCAGTGTTCCAGGGAGAAACACCATATATTTT. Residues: CSVPGRNTIYF.

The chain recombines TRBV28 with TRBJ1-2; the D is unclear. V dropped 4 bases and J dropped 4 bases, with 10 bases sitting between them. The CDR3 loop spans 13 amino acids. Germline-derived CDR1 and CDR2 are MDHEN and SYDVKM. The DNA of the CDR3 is TGTGCCAGCAGTTCTATGAGGGTCTATGGCTACACCTTC. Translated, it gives CASSSMRVYGYTF.

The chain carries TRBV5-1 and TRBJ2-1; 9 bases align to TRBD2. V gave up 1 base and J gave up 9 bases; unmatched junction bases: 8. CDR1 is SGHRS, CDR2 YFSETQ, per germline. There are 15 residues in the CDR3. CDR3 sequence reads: CASSLNAGGPSEQFF. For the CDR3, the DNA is TGCGCCAGCAGCTTGAACGCGGGAGGGCCTAGTGAGCAGTTCTTC.